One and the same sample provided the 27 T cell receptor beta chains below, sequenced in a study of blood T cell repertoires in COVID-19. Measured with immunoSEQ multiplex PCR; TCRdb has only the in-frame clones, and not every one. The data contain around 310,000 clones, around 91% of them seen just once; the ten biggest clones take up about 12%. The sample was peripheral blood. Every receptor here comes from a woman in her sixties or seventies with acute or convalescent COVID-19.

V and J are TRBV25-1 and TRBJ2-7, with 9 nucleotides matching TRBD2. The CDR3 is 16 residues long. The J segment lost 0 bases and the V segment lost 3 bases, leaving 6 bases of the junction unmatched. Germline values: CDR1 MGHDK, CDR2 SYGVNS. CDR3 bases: TGTGCCAGCAGTGAGACAACTAGCGGGCGCTCCTACGAGCAGTACTTC. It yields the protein CASSETTSGRSYEQYF.

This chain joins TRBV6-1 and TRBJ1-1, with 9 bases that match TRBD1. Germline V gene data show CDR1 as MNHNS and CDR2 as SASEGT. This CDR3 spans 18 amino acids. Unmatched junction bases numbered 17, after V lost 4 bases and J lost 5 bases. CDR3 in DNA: TGTGCCAGCAGTGGACCACTAAACCGGGACAGGGTTAGAACTGAAGCTTTCTTT. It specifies CASSGPLNRDRVRTEAFF.

Written as DNA, the CDR3 is TGTGCCACCAGCAAACGACAGGGTATGGGACAAGAGACCCAGTACTTC. Its protein is CATSKRQGMGQETQYF. The V and J genes are TRBV15 and TRBJ2-5; 7 nucleotides align to TRBD1. The V segment lost 4 bases and the J segment 2 bases; nucleotides outside the gene matches: 10. The CDR3 has 16 amino acids. Germline CDR1 is LNHNV and CDR2 is YYDKDF (reference sequence).

The CDR3 loop reads CASSLFGVGQGSYEQYF. For the CDR3, the DNA is TGTGCCAGCAGTTTATTCGGCGTCGGACAGGGTTCATACGAGCAGTACTTC. The chain is built from TRBV28 and TRBJ2-7; 8 bases are a match to TRBD1. The germline CDR1 and CDR2 sequences are MDHEN and SYDVKM. V was clipped by 1 base and J by 4 bases; unmatched bases: 12. The CDR3 consists of 17 residues.

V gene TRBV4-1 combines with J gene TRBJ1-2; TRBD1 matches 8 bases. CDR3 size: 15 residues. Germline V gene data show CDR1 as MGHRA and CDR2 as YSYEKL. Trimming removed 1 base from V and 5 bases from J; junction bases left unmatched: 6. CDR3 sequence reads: CASSQGGQGPYGYTF. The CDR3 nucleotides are TGCGCCAGCAGCCAAGGAGGACAGGGACCGTATGGCTACACCTTC.

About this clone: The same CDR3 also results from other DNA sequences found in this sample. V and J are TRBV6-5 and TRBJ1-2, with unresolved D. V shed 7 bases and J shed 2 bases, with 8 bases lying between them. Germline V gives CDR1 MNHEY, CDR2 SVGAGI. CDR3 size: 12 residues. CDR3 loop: CASTGGNYGYTF. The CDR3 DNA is TGTGCCAGCACGGGAGGGAACTATGGCTACACCTTC.

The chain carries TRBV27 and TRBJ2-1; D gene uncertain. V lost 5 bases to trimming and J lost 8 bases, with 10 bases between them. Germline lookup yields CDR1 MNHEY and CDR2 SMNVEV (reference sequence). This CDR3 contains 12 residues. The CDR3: CASSPRADEQFF. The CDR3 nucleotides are TGTGCCAGCAGTCCCCGAGCCGATGAGCAGTTCTTC.

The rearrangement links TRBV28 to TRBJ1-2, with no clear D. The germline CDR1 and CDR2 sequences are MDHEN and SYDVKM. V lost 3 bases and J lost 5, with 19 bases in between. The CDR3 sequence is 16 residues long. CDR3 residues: CASSLPGGLPSYGYTF. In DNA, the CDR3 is TGTGCCAGCAGTTTGCCAGGAGGACTGCCCTCGTATGGCTACACCTTC.

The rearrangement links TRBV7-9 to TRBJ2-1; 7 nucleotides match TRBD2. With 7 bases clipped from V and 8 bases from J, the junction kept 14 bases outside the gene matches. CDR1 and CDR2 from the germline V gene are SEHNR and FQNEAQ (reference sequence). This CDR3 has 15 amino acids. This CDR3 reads CASTLDLAGRDEQFF. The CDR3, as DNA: TGTGCCAGCACCCTTGATCTCGCGGGGAGGGATGAGCAGTTCTTC. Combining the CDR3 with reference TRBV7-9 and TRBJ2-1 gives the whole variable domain DTGVSQNPRHKITKRGQNVTFRCDPISEHNRLYWYRQTLGQGPEFLTYFQNEAQLEKSRLLSDRFSAERPKGSFSTLEIQRTEQGDSAMYLCASTLDLAGRDEQFFGPGTRLTVL.

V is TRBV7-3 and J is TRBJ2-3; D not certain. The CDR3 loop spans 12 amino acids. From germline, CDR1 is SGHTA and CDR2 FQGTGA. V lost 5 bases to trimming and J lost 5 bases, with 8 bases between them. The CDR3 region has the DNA TGTGCCAGCAGCCCCTCGGGAGATACGCAGTATTTT. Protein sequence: CASSPSGDTQYF.

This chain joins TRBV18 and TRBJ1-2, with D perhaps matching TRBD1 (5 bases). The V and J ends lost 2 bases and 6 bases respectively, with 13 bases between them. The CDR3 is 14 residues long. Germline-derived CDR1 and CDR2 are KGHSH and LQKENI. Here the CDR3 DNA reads TGTGCCAGCTCACCAAACACAGGACCCCATGGCTACACCTTC. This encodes CASSPNTGPHGYTF.

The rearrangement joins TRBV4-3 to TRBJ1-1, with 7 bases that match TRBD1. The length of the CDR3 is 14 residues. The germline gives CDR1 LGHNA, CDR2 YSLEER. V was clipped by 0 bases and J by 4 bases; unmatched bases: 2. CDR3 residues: CASSQDRDSTEAFF. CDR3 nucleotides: TGCGCCAGCAGCCAAGATAGGGACAGCACTGAAGCTTTCTTT.

The CDR3 loop is CASSQYGLAGGTYEQYF. The DNA for the CDR3 is TGCGCCAGCAGTCAATACGGGCTAGCGGGCGGTACCTACGAGCAGTACTTC. The chain employs TRBV23-1 and TRBJ2-7; 8 bases map to TRBD2. TRBV23-1 is placed among ORFs of uncertain function. V shed 1 base, J shed 2 bases, and the junction held 10 bases outside the gene matches. This CDR3 comprises 17 residues.

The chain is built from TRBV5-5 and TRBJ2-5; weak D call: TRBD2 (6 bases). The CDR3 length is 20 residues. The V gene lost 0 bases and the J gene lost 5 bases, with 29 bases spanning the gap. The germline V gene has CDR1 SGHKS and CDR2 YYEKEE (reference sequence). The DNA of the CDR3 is TGTGCCAGCAGCTTGGCCCCCGCGGGATCACATCAAGGCGGAAGGGAGACCCAGTACTTC. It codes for CASSLAPAGSHQGGRETQYF.

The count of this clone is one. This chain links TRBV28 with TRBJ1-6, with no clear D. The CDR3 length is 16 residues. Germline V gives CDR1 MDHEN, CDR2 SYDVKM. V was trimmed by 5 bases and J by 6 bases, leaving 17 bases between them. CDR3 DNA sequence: TGTGCCAGCAGTCGACCCGTCGGGGTAGGTAATTCACCCCTCCACTTT. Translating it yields CASSRPVGVGNSPLHF.

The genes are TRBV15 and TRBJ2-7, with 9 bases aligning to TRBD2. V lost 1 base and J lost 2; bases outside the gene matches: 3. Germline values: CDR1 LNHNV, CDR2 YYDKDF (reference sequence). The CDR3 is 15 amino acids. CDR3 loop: CATSRGSSGTYEQYF. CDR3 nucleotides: TGTGCCACCAGCAGAGGGTCTAGCGGGACCTACGAGCAGTACTTC.

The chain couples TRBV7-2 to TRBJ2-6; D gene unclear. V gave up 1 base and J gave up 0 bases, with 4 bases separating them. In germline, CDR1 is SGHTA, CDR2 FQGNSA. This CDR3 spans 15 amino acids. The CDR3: CASSLGHSGANVLTF. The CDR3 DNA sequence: TGTGCCAGCAGCTTAGGACACTCTGGGGCCAACGTCCTGACTTTC.

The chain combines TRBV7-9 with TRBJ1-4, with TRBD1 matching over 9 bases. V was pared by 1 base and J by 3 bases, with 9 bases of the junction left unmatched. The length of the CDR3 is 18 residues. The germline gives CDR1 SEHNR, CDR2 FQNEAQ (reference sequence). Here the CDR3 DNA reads TGTGCCAGCAGCTTAGGGGCTGGAGGGACAGGGCCTAATGAAAAACTGTTTTTT. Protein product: CASSLGAGGTGPNEKLFF.

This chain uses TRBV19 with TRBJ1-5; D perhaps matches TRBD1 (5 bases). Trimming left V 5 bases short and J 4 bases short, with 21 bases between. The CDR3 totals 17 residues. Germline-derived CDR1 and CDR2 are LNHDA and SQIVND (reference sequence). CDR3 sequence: CASSSWGEALLNQPQHF. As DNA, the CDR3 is TGTGCCAGTAGTTCGTGGGGGGAGGCCCTACTTAATCAGCCCCAGCATTTT. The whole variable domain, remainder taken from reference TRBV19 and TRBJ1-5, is DGGITQSPKYLFRKEGQNVTLSCEQNLNHDAMYWYRQDPGQGLRLIYYSQIVNDFQKGDIAEGYSVSREKKESFPLTVTSAQKNPTAFYLCASSSWGEALLNQPQHFGDGTRLSIL.

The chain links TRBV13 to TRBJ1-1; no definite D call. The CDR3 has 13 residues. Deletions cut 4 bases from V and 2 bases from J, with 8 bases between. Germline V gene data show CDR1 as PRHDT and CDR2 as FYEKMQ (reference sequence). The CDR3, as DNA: TGTGCCAGCAGCTCCCCAGGAAACACTGAAGCTTTCTTT. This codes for CASSSPGNTEAFF.

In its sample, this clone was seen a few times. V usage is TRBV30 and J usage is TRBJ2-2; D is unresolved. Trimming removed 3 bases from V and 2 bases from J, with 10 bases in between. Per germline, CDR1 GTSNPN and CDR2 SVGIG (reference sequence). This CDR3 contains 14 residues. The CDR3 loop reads CAWRYSFNTGELFF. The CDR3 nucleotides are TGTGCCTGGAGATACAGCTTTAACACCGGGGAGCTGTTTTTT.

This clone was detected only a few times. Here the CDR3 DNA reads TGTGCCAGTAGAGAACAGGGGGACACTGAAGCTTTCTTT. Amino acid sequence: CASREQGDTEAFF. This rearrangement joins TRBV19 to TRBJ1-1, with TRBD1 matching 8 bases. CDR1 is LNHDA and CDR2 is SQIVND in the germline V gene (reference sequence). The CDR3 is 13 amino acids. Trimming cost V 6 bases and J 3 bases; bases outside gene matches: 3.

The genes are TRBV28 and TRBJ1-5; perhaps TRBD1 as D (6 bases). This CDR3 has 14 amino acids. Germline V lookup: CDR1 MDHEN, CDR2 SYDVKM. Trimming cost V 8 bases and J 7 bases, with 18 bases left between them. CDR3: CASLPHRVEQPQHF. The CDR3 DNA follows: TGTGCCAGCCTCCCTCACAGGGTGGAACAGCCCCAGCATTTT.

The CDR3 nucleotides read TGTGCCAGCAGCCGAGGGACAGGGGGCAGGAACATTCAGTACTTC. Translated: CASSRGTGGRNIQYF. V gene TRBV27 combines with J gene TRBJ2-4; 12 bases line up with TRBD1. CDR1 and CDR2 (germline): MNHEY, SMNVEV (reference sequence). The ends lost 6 bases at V and 7 bases at J; junction bases unmatched: 7. The CDR3 is 15 residues long.

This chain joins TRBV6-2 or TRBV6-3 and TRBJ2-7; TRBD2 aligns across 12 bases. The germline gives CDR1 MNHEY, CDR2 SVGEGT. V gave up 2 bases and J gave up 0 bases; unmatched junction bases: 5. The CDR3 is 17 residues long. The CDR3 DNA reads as TGTGCCAGCAGTTACAGGACTAGCGGGGTCAGCTCCTACGAGCAGTACTTC. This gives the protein CASSYRTSGVSSYEQYF.

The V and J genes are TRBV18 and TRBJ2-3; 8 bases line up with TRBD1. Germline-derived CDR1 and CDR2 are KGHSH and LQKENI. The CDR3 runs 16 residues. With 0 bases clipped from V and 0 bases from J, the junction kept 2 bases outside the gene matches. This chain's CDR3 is CASSPPQGASTDTQYF. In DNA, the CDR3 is TGTGCCAGCTCACCACCCCAGGGGGCGAGCACAGATACGCAGTATTTT.

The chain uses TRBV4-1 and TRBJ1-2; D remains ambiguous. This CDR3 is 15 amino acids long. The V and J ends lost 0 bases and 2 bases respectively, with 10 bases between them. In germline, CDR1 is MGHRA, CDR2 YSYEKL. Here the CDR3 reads CASSQELGLNYGYTF. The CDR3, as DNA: TGCGCCAGCAGCCAAGAGCTTGGGCTGAACTATGGCTACACCTTC.